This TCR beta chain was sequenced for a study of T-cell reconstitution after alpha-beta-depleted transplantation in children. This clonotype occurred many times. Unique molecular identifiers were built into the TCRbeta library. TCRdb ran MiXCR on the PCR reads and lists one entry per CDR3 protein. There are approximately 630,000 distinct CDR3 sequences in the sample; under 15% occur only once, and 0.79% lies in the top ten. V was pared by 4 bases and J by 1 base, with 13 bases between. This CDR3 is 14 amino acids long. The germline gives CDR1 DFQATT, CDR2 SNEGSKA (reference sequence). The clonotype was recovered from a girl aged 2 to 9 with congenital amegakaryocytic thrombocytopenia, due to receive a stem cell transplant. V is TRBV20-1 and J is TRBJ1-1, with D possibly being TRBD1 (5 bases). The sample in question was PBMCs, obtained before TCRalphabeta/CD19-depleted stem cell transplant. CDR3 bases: TGCAGTGCTATCTCCACGACAGAGAACACTGAAGCTTTCTTT. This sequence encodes CSAISTTENTEAFF.